The following is a T cell receptor beta chain sequence with its context. The protocol was immunoSEQ multiplex PCR, while the TCRdb copy is restricted to in-frame clones and leaves out a portion. The sample consists of about 97,000 clones, approximately 87% of them appearing once. Germline V gene data show CDR1 as SGHVS and CDR2 as FQNEAQ. V lost 3 bases, J lost 4 bases, and 15 bases lay in between. The CDR3 runs 15 residues. This specimen belongs to a study of blood T cell repertoires in COVID-19. This chain joins TRBV7-8 and TRBJ1-2; the D is unclear. Sequences were obtained from peripheral blood. The sequence was collected from a human donor in a cohort sampled during active COVID-19. The CDR3 protein is CASSLNLGASYGYTF. The CDR3 nucleotides read TGTGCCAGCAGCTTGAACCTAGGAGCCAGCTATGGCTACACCTTC. Together with reference TRBV7-8 and TRBJ1-2, the CDR3 gives the full variable domain: GAGVSQSPRYKVAKRGQDVALRCDPISGHVSLFWYQQALGQGPEFLTYFQNEAQLDKSGLPSDRFFAERPEGSVSTLKIQRTQQEDSAVYLCASSLNLGASYGYTFGSGTRLTVV.